This TCR beta chain was retrieved from a study of T cell responses to AZD1222 COVID-19 vaccine. The protocol was immunoSEQ multiplex PCR, while the TCRdb copy is restricted to in-frame clones and leaves out a portion. The sample records 150,000 to 190,000 clones, more than 75% being singletons. CDR3 length equals 16 residues. Germline V gene data show CDR1 as MNHEY and CDR2 as SMNVEV (reference sequence). The V and J ends lost 6 bases and 5 bases, in that order; junction bases with no gene match: 7. This chain uses TRBV27 with TRBJ2-1; 13 positions agree with TRBD2. The sample in question was peripheral blood, obtained 28 days after the second AZD1222 dose. This receptor was identified in an adult who received the AZD1222 COVID-19 vaccine. CDR3 DNA: TGTGCCAGCAGCTTCCAGGGACTAGCGGGGCACAATGAGCAGTTCTTC. This encodes CASSFQGLAGHNEQFF.